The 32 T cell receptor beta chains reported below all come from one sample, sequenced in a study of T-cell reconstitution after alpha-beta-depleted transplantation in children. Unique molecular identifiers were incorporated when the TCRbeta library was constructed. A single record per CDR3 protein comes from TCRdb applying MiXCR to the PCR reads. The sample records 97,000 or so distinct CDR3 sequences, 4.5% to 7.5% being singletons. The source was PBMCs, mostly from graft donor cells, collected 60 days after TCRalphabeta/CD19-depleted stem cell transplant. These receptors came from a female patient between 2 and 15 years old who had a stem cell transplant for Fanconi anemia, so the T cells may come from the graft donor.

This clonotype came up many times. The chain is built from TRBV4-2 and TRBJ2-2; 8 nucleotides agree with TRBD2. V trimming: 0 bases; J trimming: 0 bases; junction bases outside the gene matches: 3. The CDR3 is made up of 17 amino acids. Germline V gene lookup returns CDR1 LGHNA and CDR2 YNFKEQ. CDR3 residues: CASSQETGGPNTGELFF. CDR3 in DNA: TGTGCCAGCAGCCAAGAAACGGGAGGGCCGAACACCGGGGAGCTGTTTTTT.

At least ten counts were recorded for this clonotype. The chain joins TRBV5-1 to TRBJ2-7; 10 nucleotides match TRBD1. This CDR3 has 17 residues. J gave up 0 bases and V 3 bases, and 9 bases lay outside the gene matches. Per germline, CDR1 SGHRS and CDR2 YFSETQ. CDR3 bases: TGCGCCAGCAGCTGGACAGGGGGGATCCCTAACTCCTACGAGCAGTACTTC. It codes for CASSWTGGIPNSYEQYF.

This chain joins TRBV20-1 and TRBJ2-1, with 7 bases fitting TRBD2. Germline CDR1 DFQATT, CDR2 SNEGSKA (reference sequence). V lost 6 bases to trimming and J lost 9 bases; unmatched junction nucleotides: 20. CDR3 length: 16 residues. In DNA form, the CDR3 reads TGCAGTGCCACAAGGAAAAGAGGGCGGGAGTGGGTTGAGCAGTTCTTC. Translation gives CSATRKRGREWVEQFF.

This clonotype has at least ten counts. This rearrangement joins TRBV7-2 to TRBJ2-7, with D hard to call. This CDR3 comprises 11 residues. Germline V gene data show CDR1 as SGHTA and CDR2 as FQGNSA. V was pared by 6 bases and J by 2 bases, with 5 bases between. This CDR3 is CASSGTYEQYF. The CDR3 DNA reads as TGTGCCAGCAGTGGGACCTACGAGCAGTACTTC.

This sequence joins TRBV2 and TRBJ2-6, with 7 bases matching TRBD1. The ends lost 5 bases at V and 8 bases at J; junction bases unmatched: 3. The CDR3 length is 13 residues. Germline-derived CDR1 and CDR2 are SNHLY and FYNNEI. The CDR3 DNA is TGTGCCAGCAGTCGACAGGGAACCAACGTCCTGACTTTC. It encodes CASSRQGTNVLTF.

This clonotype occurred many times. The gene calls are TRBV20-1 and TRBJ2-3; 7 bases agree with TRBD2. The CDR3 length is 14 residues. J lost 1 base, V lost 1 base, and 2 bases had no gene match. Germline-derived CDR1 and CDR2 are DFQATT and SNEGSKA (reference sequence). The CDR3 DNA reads TGCAGTGCTAGAGTAAGCGGGGGCACAGATACGCAGTATTTT. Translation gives CSARVSGGTDTQYF.

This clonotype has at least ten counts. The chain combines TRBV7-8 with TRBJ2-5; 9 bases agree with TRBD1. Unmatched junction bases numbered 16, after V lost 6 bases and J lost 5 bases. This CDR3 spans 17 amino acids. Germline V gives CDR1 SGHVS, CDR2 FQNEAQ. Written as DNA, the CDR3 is TGTGCCAGCAGACAAAGACAGGGGGGCCCATTTAAGGAGACCCAGTACTTC. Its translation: CASRQRQGGPFKETQYF.

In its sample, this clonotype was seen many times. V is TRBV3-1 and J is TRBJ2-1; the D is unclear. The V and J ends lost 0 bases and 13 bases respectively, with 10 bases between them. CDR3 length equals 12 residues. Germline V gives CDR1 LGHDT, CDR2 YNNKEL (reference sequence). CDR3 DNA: TGTGCCAGCAGCCAAGATTGGGTGATCCAGTTCTTC. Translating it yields CASSQDWVIQFF.

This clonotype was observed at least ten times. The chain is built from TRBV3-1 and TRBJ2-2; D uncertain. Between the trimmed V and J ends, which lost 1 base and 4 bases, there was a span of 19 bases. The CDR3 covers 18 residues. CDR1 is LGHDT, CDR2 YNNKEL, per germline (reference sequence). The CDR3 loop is CASSQVSVAGVGTGELFF. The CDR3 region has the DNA TGTGCCAGCAGCCAAGTGAGTGTAGCCGGAGTGGGCACCGGGGAGCTGTTTTTT.

CDR3 DNA sequence: TGCGCCAGCAGCGCACAGGGACGCAATCAGCCCCAGCATTTT. The encoded protein is CASSAQGRNQPQHF. The chain couples TRBV4-1 to TRBJ1-5, with D perhaps TRBD1 (6 bases). CDR1 MGHRA and CDR2 YSYEKL come from the germline V gene. The ends were cut back, 5 bases at V and 2 bases at J, with 10 bases in the middle. There are 14 residues in the CDR3.

The DNA for the CDR3 is TGTGCCAGCAGCTTCCTCCAGGGTGTCGGCTACACCTTC. Its translation: CASSFLQGVGYTF. The gene calls are TRBV7-9 and TRBJ1-2, with a tentative D call TRBD1 (5 bases). Germline V gives CDR1 SEHNR, CDR2 FQNEAQ (reference sequence). This CDR3 has 13 amino acids. Trimming stripped 3 bases from V and 8 bases from J, with 13 bases between. Variable domain in full (rest from reference TRBV7-9 and TRBJ1-2): DTGVSQNPRHKITKRGQNVTFRCDPISEHNRLYWYRQTLGQGPEFLTYFQNEAQLEKSRLLSDRFSAERPKGSFSTLEIQRTEQGDSAMYLCASSFLQGVGYTFGSGTRLTVV.

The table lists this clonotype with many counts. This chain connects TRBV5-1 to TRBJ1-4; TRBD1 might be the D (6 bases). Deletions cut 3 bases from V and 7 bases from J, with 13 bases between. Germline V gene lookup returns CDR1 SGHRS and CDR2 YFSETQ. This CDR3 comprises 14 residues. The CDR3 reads CASSSSGQREKLFF. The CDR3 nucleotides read TGCGCCAGCAGCTCTTCAGGACAGCGTGAAAAACTGTTTTTT.

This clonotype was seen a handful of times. CDR3 bases: TGTGCCAGCAGTCGCGCGGGACAGGGTAGGGGAATGAATCAGCCCCAGCATTTT. This sequence encodes CASSRAGQGRGMNQPQHF. The V and J genes are TRBV28 and TRBJ1-5, with 9 positions matching TRBD1. Trimming at V came to 5 bases and at J to 4 bases, leaving 15 bases not matched to a gene. From germline, CDR1 is MDHEN and CDR2 SYDVKM. CDR3 length equals 18 residues.

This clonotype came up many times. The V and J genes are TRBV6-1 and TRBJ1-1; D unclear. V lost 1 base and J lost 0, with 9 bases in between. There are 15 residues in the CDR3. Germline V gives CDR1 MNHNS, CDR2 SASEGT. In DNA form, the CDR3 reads TGTGCCAGCAGTGAAGAGGACGGTTTGAACACTGAAGCTTTCTTT. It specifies CASSEEDGLNTEAFF.

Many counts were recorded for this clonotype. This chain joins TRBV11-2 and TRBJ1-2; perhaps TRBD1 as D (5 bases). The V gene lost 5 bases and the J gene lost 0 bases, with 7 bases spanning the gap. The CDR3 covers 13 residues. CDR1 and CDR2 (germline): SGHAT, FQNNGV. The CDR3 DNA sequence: TGTGCCAGCAGCCAGGGCCCTAACTATGGCTACACCTTC. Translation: CASSQGPNYGYTF.

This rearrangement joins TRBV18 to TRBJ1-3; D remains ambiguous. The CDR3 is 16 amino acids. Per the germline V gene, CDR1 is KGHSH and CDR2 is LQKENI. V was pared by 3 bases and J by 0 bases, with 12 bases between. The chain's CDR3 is CASSPRVTVSGNTIYF. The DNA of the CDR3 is TGTGCCAGCTCACCCCGAGTAACCGTCTCTGGAAACACCATATATTTT. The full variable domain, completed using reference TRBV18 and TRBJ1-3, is NAGVMQNPRHLVRRRGQEARLRCSPMKGHSHVYWYRQLPEEGLKFMVYLQKENIIDESGMPKERFSAEFPKEGPSILRIQQVVRGDSAAYFCASSPRVTVSGNTIYFGEGSWLTVV.

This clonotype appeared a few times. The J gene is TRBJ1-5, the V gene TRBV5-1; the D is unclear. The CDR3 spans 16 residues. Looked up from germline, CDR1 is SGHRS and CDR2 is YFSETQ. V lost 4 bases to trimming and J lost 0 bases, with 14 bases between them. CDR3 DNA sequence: TGCGCCAGCAGCCTGGGTGGGCCACTTAGCAATCAGCCCCAGCATTTT. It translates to CASSLGGPLSNQPQHF.

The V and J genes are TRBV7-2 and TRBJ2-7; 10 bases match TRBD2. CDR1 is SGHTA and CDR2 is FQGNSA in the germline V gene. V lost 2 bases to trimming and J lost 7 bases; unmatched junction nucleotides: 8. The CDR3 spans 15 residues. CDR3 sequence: CASSLPSAGGREQYF. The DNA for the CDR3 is TGTGCCAGCAGCTTACCCTCAGCGGGGGGGAGGGAGCAGTACTTC.

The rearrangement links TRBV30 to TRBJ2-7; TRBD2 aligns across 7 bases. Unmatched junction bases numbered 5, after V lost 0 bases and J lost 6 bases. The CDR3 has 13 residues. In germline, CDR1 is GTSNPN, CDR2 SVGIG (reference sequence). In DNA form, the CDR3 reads TGTGCCTGGAGTGTCGATCGCGGGGGCGAGCAGTACTTC. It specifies CAWSVDRGGEQYF.

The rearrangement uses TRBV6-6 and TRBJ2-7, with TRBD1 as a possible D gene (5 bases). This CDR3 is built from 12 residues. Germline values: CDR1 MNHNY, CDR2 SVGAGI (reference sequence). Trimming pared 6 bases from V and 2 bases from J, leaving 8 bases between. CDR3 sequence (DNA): TGTGCCAGCAGGGAAGGGGCCTACGAGCAGTACTTC. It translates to CASREGAYEQYF.

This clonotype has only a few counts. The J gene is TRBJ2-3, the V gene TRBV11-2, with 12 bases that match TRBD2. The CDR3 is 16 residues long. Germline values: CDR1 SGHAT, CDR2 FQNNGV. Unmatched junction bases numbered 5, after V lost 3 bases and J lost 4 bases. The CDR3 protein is CASSFLAGGPADTQYF. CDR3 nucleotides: TGTGCCAGCAGCTTCCTAGCGGGAGGGCCGGCAGATACGCAGTATTTT.

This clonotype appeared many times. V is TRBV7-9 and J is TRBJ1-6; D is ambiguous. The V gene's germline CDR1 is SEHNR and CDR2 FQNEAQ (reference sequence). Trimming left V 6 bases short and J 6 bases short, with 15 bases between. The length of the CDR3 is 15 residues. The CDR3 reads CASSSEGGGNSPLHF. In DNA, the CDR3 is TGTGCCAGCAGTTCCGAGGGAGGCGGTAATTCACCCCTCCACTTT.

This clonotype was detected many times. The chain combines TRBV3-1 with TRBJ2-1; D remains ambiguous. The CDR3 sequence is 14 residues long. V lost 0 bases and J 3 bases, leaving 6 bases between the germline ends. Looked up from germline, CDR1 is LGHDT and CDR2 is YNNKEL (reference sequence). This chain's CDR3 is CASSQDPGYNEQFF. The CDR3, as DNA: TGTGCCAGCAGCCAAGATCCGGGCTACAATGAGCAGTTCTTC.

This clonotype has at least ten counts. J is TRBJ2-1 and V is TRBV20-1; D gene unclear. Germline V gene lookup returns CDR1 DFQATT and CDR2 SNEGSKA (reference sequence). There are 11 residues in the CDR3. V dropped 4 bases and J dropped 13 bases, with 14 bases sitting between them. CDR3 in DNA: TGCAGTGCTATACTCCAAGCGTATCAGTTCTTC. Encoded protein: CSAILQAYQFF.

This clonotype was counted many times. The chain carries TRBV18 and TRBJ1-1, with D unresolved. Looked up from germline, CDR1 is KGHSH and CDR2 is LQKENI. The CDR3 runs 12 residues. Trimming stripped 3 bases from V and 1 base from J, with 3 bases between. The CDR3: CASSPGNTEAFF. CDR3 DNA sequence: TGTGCCAGCTCACCGGGGAACACTGAAGCTTTCTTT.

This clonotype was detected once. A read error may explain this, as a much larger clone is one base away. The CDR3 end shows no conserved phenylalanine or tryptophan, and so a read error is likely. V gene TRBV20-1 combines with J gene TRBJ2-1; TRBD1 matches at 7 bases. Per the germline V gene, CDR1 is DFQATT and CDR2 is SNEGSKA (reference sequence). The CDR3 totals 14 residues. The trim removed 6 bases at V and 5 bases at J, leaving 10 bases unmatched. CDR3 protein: CSATTGRADNEQFI. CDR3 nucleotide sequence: TGCAGTGCCACGACAGGGCGGGCGGACAATGAGCAGTTCATC.

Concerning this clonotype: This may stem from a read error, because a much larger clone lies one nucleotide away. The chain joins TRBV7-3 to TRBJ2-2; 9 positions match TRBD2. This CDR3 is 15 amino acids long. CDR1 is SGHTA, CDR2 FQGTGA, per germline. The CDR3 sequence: CASSPSGIGTGEPFF. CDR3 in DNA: TGTGCCAGCAGCCCTAGCGGGATAGGGACCGGGGAGCCGTTTTTT.

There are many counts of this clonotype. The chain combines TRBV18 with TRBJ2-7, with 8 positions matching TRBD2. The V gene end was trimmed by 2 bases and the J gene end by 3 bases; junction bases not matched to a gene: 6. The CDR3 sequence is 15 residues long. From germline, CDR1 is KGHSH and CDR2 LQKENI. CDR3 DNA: TGTGCCAGCTCACCATACAGCGGGAGCATCTACGAGCAGTACTTC. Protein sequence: CASSPYSGSIYEQYF.

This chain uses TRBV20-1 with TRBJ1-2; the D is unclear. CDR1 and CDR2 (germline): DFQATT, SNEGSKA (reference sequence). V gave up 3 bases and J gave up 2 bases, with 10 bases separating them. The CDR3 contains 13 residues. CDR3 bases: TGCAGTGCTAGGCCCCCACAGAACTATGGCTACACCTTC. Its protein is CSARPPQNYGYTF.

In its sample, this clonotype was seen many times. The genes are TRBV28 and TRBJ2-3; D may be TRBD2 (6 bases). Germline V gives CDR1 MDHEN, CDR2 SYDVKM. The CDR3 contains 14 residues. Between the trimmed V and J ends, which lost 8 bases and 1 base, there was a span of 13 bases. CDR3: CASFRGMGTDTQYF. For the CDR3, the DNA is TGTGCCAGCTTTCGGGGGATGGGCACAGATACGCAGTATTTT.

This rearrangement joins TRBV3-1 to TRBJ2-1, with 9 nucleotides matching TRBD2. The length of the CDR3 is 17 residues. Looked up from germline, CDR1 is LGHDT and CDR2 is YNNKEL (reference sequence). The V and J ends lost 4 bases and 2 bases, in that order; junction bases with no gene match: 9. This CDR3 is CASSLSPGLAAYNEQFF. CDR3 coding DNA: TGTGCCAGCAGCCTATCCCCGGGACTAGCAGCCTACAATGAGCAGTTCTTC.

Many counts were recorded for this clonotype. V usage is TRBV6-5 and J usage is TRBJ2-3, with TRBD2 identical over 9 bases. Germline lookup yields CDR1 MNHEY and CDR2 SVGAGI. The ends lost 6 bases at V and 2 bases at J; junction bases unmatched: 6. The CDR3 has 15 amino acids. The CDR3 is CASSLLAGNTDTQYF. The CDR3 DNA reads TGTGCCAGCAGCTTACTAGCGGGCAACACAGATACGCAGTATTTT.